This entry concerns a single TCR beta chain. This entry comes from a study of blood T cell repertoires in COVID-19. The CDR3 length is 15 residues. CDR1 and CDR2 from the germline V gene are MNHNY and SVGAGI (reference sequence). The J segment lost 2 bases and the V segment lost 5 bases, leaving 8 bases of the junction unmatched. Method: immunoSEQ multiplex PCR; TCRdb's copy keeps in-frame clones and lacks some. The sample has about 220,000 clones, around 81% seen once. Sequencing was carried out using peripheral blood. The clonotype was recovered from a woman in her sixties or seventies with acute or convalescent COVID-19. The V call is TRBV6-6, the J call TRBJ1-1; 7 nucleotides line up with TRBD1. CDR3 amino acids: CASSTGQLLNTEAFF. DNA of the CDR3: TGTGCCAGCAGTACGGGACAGCTCCTTAACACTGAAGCTTTCTTT.